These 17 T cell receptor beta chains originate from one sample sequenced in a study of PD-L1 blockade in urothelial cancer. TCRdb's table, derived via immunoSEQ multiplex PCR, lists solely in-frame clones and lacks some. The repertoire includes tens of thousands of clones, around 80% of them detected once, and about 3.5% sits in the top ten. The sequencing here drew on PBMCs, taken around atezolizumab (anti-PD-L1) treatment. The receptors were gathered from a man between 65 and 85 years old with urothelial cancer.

The CDR3 nucleotides are TGTGCCAGCAGCCCCCGCGTCCCCAGGACAGGGGCCTACGAGCAGTACTTC. This sequence encodes CASSPRVPRTGAYEQYF. V gene TRBV28 combines with J gene TRBJ2-7; 9 bases align to TRBD1. Per germline, CDR1 MDHEN and CDR2 SYDVKM. This CDR3 has 17 residues. V shed 6 bases, J shed 2 bases, and the junction held 14 bases outside the gene matches.

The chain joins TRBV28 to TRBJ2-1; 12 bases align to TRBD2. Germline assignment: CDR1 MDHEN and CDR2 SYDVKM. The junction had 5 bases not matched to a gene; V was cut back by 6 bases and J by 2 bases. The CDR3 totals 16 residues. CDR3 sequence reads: CASRIRLAGAYNEQFF. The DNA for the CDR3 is TGTGCCAGCAGAATTCGACTAGCGGGAGCCTACAATGAGCAGTTCTTC.

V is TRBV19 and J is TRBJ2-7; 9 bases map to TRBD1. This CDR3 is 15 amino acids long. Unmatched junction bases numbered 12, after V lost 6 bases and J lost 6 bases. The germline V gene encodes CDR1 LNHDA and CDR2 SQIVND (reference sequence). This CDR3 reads CASSSGGQGLGEQYF. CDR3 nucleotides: TGTGCCAGTAGCTCCGGGGGACAGGGCCTCGGCGAGCAGTACTTC.

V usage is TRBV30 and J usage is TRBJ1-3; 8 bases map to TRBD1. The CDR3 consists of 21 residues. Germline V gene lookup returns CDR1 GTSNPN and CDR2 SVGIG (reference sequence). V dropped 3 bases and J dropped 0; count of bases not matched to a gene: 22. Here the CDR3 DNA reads TGTGCCTGGAGCCCTCCTTTAGGGACAGGATCTTCCTATTTCTCTGGAAACACCATATATTTT. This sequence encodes CAWSPPLGTGSSYFSGNTIYF.

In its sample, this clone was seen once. The CDR3 protein is CASSAPPSGNQPQHF. CDR3 DNA sequence: TGTGCCAGTAGTGCCCCCCCTTCGGGCAATCAGCCCCAGCATTTT. The V gene is TRBV19, the J gene TRBJ1-5; the D is unclear. The CDR3 spans 15 residues. V lost 5 bases and J 2 bases, leaving 13 bases between the germline ends. Germline-derived CDR1 and CDR2 are LNHDA and SQIVND (reference sequence). Based on the CDR3 plus reference TRBV19 and TRBJ1-5, the full variable domain is DGGITQSPKYLFRKEGQNVTLSCEQNLNHDAMYWYRQDPGQGLRLIYYSQIVNDFQKGDIAEGYSVSREKKESFPLTVTSAQKNPTAFYLCASSAPPSGNQPQHFGDGTRLSIL.

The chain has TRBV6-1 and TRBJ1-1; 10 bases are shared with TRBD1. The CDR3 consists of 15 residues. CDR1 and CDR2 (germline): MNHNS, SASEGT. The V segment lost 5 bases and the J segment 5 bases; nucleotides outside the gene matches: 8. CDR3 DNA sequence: TGTGCCAGCAGTACCGAGGACAGGGGGAGTACTGAAGCTTTCTTT. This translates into CASSTEDRGSTEAFF.

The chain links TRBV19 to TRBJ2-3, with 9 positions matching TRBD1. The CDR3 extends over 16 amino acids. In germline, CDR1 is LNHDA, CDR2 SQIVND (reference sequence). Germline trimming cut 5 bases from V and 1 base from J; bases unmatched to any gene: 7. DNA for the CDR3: TGTGCCAGTAGTTGGGGACAGGGTCGGGGCACAGATACGCAGTATTTT. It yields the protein CASSWGQGRGTDTQYF.

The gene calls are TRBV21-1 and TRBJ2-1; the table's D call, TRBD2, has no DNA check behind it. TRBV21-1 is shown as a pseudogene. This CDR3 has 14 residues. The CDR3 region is CASSTTRKSGEQFF. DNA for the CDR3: TGTGCCAGCAGCACGACTAGGAAGTCGGGTGAGCAGTTCTTC.

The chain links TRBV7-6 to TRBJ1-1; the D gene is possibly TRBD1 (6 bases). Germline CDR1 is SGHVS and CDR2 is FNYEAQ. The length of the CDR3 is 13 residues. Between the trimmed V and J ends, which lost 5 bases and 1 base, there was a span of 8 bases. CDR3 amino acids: CASSQQGNTEAFF. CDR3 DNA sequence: TGTGCCAGCAGCCAACAGGGGAACACTGAAGCTTTCTTT.

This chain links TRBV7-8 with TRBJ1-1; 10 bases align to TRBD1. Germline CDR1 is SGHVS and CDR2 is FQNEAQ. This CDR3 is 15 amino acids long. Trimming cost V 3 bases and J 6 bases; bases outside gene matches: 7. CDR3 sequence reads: CASSLGEGTGAEAFF. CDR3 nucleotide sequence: TGTGCCAGCAGCTTGGGGGAGGGGACAGGGGCTGAAGCTTTCTTT.

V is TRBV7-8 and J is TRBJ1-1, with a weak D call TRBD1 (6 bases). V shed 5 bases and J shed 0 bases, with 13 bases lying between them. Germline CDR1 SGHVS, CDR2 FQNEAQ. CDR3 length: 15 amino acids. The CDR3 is CASSRATGLNTEAFF. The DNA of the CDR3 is TGTGCCAGCAGCCGAGCGACAGGCCTGAACACTGAAGCTTTCTTT.

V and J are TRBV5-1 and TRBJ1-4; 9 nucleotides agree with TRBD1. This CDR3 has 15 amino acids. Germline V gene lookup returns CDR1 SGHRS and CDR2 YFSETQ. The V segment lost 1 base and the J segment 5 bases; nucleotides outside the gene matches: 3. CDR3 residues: CASSLSGTGNEKLFF. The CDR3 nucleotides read TGCGCCAGCAGCTTGTCCGGGACAGGGAATGAAAAACTGTTTTTT.

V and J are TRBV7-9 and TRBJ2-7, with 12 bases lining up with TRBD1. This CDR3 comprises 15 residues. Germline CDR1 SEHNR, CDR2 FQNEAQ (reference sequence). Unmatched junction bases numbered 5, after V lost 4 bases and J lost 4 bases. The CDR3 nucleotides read TGTGCCAGCAGCTCGGGACAGGGGGCTTCTTACGAGCAGTACTTC. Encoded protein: CASSSGQGASYEQYF.

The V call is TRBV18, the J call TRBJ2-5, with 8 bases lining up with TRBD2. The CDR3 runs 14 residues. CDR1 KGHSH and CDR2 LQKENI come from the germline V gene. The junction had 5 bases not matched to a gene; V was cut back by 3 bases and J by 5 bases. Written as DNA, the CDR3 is TGTGCCAGCTCACCGAGGACTAGCAGGGAGACCCAGTACTTC. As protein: CASSPRTSRETQYF.

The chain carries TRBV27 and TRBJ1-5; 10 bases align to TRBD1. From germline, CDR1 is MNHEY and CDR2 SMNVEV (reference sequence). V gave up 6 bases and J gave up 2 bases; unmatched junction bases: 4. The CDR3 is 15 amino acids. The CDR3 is CASRRQGARNQPQHF. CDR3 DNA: TGTGCCAGCAGACGACAGGGGGCTCGCAATCAGCCCCAGCATTTT.

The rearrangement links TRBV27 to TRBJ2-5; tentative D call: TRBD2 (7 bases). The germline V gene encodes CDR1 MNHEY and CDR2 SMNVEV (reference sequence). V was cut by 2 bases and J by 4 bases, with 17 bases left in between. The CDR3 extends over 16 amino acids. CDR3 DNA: TGTGCCAGCAGTTTAAAGGGGGGGGGCTGGGTAGAGACCCAGTACTTC. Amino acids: CASSLKGGGWVETQYF.

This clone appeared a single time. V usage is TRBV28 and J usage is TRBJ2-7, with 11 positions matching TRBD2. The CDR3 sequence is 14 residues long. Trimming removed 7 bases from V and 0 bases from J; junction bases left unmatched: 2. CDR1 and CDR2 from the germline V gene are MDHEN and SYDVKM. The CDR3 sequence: CASKGTSGSYEQYF. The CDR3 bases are TGTGCCAGCAAGGGGACTAGCGGCTCCTACGAGCAGTACTTC.